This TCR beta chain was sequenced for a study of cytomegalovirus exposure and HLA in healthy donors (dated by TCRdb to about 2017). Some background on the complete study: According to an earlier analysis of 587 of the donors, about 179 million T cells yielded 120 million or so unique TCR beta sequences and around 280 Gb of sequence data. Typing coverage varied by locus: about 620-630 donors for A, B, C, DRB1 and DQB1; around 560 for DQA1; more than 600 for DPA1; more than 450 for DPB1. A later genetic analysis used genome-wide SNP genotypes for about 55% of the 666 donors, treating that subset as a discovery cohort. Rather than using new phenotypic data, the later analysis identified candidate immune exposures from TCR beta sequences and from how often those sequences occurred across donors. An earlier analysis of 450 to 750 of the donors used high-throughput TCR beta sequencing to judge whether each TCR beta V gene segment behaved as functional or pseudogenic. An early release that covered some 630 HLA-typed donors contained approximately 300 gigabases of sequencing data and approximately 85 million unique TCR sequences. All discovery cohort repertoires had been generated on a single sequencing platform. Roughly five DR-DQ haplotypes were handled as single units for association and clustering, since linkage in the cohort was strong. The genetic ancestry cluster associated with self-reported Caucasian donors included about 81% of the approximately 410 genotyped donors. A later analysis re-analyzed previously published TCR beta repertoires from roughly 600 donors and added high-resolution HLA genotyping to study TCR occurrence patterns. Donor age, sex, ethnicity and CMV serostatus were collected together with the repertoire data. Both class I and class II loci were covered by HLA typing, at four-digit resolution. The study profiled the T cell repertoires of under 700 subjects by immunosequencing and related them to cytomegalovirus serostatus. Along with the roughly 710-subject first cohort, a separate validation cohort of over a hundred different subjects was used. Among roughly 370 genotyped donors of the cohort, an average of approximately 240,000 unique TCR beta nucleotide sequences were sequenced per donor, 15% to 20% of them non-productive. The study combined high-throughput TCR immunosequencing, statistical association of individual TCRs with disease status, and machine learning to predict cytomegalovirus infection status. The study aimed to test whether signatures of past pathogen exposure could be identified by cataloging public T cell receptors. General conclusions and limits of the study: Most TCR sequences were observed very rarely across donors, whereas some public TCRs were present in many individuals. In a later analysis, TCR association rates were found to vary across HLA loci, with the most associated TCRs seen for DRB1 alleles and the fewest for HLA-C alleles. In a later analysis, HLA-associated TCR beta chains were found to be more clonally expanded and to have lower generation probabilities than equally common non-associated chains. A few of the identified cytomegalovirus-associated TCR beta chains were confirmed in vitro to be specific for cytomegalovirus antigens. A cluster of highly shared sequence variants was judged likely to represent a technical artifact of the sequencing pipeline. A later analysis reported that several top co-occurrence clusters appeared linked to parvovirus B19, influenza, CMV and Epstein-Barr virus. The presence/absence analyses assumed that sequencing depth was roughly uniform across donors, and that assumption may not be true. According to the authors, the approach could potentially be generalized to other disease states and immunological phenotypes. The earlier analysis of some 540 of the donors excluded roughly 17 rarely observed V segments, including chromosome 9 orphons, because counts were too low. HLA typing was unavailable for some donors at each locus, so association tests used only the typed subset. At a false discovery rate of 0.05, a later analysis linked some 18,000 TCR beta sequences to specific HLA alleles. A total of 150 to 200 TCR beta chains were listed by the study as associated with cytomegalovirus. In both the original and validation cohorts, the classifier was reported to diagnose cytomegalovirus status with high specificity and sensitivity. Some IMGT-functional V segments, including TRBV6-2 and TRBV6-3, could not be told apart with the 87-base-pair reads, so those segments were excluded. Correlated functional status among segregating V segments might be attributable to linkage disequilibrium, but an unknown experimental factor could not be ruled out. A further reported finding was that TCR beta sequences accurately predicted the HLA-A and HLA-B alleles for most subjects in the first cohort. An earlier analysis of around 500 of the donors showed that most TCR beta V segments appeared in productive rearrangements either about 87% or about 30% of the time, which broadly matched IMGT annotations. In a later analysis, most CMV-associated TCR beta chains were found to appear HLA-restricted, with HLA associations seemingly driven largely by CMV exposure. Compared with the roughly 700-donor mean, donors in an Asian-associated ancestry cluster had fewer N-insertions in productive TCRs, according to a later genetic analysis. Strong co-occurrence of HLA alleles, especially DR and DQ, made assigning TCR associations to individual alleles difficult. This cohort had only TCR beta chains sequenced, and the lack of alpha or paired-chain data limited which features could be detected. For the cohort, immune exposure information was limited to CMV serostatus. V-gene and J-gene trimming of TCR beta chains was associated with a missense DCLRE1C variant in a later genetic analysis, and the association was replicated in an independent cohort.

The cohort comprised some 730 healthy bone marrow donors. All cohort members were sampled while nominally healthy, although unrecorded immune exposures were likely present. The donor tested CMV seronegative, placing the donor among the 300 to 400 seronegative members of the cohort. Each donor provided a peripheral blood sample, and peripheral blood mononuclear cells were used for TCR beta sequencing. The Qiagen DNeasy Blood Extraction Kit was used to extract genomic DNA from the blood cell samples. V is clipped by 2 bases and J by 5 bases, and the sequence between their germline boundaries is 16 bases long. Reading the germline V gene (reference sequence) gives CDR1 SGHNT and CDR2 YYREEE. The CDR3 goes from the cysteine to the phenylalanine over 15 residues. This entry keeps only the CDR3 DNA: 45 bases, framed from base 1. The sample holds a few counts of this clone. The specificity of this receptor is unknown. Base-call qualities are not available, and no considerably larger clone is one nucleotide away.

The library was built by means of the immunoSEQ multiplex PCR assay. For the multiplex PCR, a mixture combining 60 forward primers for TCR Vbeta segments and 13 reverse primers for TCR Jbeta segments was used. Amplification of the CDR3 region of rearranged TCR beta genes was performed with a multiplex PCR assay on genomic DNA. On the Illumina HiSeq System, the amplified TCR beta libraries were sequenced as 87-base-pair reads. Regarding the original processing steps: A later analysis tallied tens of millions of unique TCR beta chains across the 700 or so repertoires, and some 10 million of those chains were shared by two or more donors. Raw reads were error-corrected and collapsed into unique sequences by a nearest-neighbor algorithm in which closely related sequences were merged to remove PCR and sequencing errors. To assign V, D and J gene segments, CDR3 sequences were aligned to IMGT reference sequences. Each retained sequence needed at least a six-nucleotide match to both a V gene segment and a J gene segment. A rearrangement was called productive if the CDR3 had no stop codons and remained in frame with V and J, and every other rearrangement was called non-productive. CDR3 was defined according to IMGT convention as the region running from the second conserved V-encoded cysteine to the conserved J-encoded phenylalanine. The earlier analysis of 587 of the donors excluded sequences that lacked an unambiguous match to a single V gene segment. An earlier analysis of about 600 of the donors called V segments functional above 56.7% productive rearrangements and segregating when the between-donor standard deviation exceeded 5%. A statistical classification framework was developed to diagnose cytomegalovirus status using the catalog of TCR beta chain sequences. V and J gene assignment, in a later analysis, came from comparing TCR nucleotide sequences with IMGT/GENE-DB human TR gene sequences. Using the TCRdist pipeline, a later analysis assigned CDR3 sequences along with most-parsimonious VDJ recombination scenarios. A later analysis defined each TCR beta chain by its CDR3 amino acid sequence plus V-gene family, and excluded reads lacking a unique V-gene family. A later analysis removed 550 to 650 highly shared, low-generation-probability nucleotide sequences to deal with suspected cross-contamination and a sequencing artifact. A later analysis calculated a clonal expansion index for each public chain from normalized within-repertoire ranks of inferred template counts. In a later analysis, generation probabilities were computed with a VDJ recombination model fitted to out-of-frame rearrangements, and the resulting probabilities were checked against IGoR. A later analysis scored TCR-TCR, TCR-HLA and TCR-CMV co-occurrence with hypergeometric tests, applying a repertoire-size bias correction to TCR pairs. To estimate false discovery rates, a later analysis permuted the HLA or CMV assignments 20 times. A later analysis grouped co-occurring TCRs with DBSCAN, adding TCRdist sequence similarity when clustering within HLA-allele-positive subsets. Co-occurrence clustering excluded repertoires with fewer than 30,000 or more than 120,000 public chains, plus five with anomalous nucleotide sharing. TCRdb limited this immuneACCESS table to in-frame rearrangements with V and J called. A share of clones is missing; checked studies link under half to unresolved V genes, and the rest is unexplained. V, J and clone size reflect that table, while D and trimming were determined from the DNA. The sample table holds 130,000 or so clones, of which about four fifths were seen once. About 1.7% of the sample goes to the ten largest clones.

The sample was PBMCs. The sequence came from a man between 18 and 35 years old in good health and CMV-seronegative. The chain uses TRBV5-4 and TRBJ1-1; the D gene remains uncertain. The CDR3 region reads CASSFWAAGSTEAFF. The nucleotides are TGTGCCAGCAGCTTTTGGGCGGCGGGGAGTACTGAAGCTTTCTTT.